The clone carrying this T cell receptor (beta chain) was detected only once. Original handling: Amplification from reference gene primers served as the basis for estimated nucleated cell counts. TCRdb's copy holds only in-frame clones and misses some; the assay was immunoSEQ multiplex PCR. That table supplies the V and J calls and clone size; D and trimming were determined from the DNA. The sample holds 250,000 to 350,000 clones; just under 90% are singletons and the top ten take roughly 6.3%. The sample belongs to a study of blood T cell repertoires in COVID-19. The overall study: Donors in the United States, Italy and Spain gave samples during acute or convalescent COVID-19. T cells, B-cell-depleted T cells, or PBMCs supplied cDNA or gDNA.

The CDR3 has 14 residues. Per the germline V gene, CDR1 is LNHDA and CDR2 is SQIVND (reference sequence). V was cut by 3 bases and J by 4 bases, with 12 bases left in between. Seattle's enrolled individuals joined amid active infection and were then monitored longitudinally. This sequence was found in a woman aged 45-65 years with COVID-19, enrolled during active disease. V gene TRBV19 combines with J gene TRBJ2-5, with D hard to call. Material: peripheral blood. The CDR3: CASSIAPRGETQYF. Here the CDR3 DNA reads TGTGCCAGTAGTATCGCCCCCAGAGGAGAGACCCAGTACTTC.